This section outlines one T cell receptor beta chain sequence together with its context. In germline, CDR1 is SGHRS, CDR2 YFSETQ. J was trimmed by 4 bases and V by 4 bases; bases with no gene match: 9. The CDR3 spans 15 residues. The data were taken from a study of shared clonotypes between healthy human individuals. CD4+ cells yielded CD45RA+ naive and CD45RA-negative memory subsets. Deep-level running was used for the assay. Profiled with immunoSEQ multiplex PCR; TCRdb holds only in-frame clones, not every one. Among about 1.5 million clones, 98% were seen once, and the ten largest hold less than 0.55%.

V is TRBV5-1 and J is TRBJ2-3; the match to TRBD1 covers 7 bases. The sample consisted of naive CD4+ T cells sorted from blood. Stated subset: CD45RA+ positively selected. This TCR derives from a man aged 25 to 45 in good health. The DNA for the CDR3 is TGCGCCAGCAGCGCCCAGAGGGGGCCGGCAGATACGCAGTATTTT. Its protein product is CASSAQRGPADTQYF.